A selection of T cell receptor beta chains follows, all from one sample in a study of blood T cells in healthy people across ages. TCRdb ran MiXCR on the 5' RACE reads and lists one entry per CDR3 protein. The sample lists 650,000 to 700,000 distinct CDR3 sequences, less than 40% occurring once. The sequenced sample was blood. These receptors were taken from a woman aged 80 or older in good health. Each CDR3 is given with its conserved first and last residue. Each record gives: clone size, D gene, J gene, V gene, CDR3 protein, CDR3 DNA. D genes are given only for firm matches. Clone size appears in some rows only: once, few, many, or a class for an expanded clone.

>-|TRBD1|TRBJ1-1|TRBV2
CASSSNPGGTTEAFF
TGTGCCAGCAGTTCAAACCCAGGGGGGACAACTGAAGCTTTCTTT
>-|-|TRBJ2-1|TRBV28
CASSVARSSYNEQFF
TGTGCCAGCAGCGTCGCGAGGAGTTCCTACAATGAGCAGTTCTTC
>few|-|TRBJ1-1|TRBV5-8
CASSLEVFTGTITEAFF
TGTGCCAGCAGCTTGGAGGTGTTCACAGGGACCATCACTGAAGCTTTCTTT
>few|TRBD1|TRBJ1-1|TRBV12-3/TRBV12-4
CVSSLIQGYTEAFF
TGTGTCAGCAGTTTAATACAGGGGTACACTGAAGCTTTCTTT
>-|-|TRBJ1-2|TRBV20-1
CSAPFGGRRDGYTF
TGCAGTGCTCCCTTCGGGGGGCGGAGGGATGGCTACACCTTC
>many|-|TRBJ2-3|TRBV20-1
CSAESADTQYF
TGCAGTGCCGAGAGTGCGGATACGCAGTATTTT
>many|-|TRBJ1-4|TRBV12-3/TRBV12-4
CASSLGEEKLFF
TGTGCCAGCAGTTTGGGGGAGGAAAAACTGTTTTTT
>-|-|TRBJ1-2|TRBV27
CASSFRTGSGGYTF
TGTGCCAGCAGTTTTCGGACGGGGTCTGGGGGCTACACCTTC
>many|TRBD1|TRBJ2-3|TRBV29-1
CSVEGGQGGTDTQYF
TGCAGCGTTGAGGGAGGACAGGGGGGAACAGATACGCAGTATTTT
>-|TRBD1|TRBJ2-4|TRBV5-4
CASSFPGGRTKNIQYF
TGTGCCAGCAGTTTCCCAGGGGGCCGAACCAAAAACATTCAGTACTTC
>-|-|TRBJ2-1|TRBV7-2
CASSLVLPDEQFF
TGTGCCAGCAGCTTAGTTCTGCCGGATGAGCAGTTCTTC
>-|-|TRBJ2-2|TRBV7-2
CASSPGTYETGELFF
TGTGCCAGCAGCCCCGGGACTTACGAAACCGGGGAGCTGTTTTTT
>many|-|TRBJ2-3|TRBV6-1
CASSLRGAGDTQYF
TGCGCCAGCAGCCTCCGGGGAGCAGGGGATACGCAGTATTTT